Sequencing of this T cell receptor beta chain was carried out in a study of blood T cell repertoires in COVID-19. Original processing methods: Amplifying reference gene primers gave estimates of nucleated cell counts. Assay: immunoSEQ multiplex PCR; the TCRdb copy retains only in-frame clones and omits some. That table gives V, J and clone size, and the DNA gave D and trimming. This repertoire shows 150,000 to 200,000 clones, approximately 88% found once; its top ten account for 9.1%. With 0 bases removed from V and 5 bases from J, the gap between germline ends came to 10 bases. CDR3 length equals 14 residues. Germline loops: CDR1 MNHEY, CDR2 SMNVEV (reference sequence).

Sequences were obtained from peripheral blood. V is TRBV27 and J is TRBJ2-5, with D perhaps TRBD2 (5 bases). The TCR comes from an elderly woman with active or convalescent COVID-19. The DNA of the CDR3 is TGTGCCAGCAGTTTATCGGTTAGCGAGGAGACCCAGTACTTC. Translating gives CASSLSVSEETQYF.